The 22 T cell receptor beta chains reported below all come from one sample, sequenced in a study of CD8 T cells in Susac syndrome. RNA was extracted with the RNeasy kit, and a quantity of roughly 0.45 to 1 ug was reverse transcribed using random hexamers. MiXCR, run by TCRdb on the immunoSEQ multiplex PCR reads, gives a single entry per CDR3 protein. This table has around 80,000 distinct CDR3 sequences, around 94% appearing once. Sequencing was done on a sample of CD8+ T cells from PBMCs. The receptors here all came from a human donor with Susac syndrome.

The chain carries TRBV11-2 and TRBJ2-7; tentatively, D is TRBD1 (5 bases). Germline values: CDR1 SGHAT, CDR2 FQNNGV. V was shortened by 5 bases and J by 5 bases, with 16 bases between the two germline ends. The CDR3 loop spans 14 amino acids. The DNA for the CDR3 is TGTGCCAGCAGCGCATCAGGGAATCGGCACGAGCAGTACTTC. Encoded protein: CASSASGNRHEQYF.

J is TRBJ2-7 and V is TRBV28; D possibly corresponds to TRBD1 (6 bases). The CDR3 runs 13 residues. Germline assignment: CDR1 MDHEN and CDR2 SYDVKM. The V gene lost 3 bases and the J gene lost 5 bases, with 11 bases spanning the gap. This CDR3 reads CASSFGGHHEQYF. CDR3 DNA: TGTGCCAGCAGTTTTGGGGGACACCACGAGCAGTACTTC.

The chain joins TRBV27 to TRBJ2-3; perhaps TRBD1 as D (6 bases). Germline V CDR1 and CDR2: MNHEY, SMNVEV (reference sequence). CDR3 length: 11 amino acids. Trimming took off 5 bases at V and 13 bases at J, with 13 bases between the two ends. The CDR3 region has the DNA TGTGCCAGCAGTACAGGGATGGTGGAGTATTTT. Its translation: CASSTGMVEYF.

This chain links TRBV5-4 with TRBJ2-5; D perhaps matches TRBD2 (7 bases). This CDR3 is 16 amino acids long. Germline V gives CDR1 SGHNT, CDR2 YYREEE (reference sequence). V was cut by 2 bases and J by 3 bases, with 17 bases left in between. The CDR3 region is CASSFGAGASEETQYF. In DNA, the CDR3 is TGTGCCAGCAGCTTTGGGGCGGGGGCCAGCGAAGAGACCCAGTACTTC.

V gene TRBV27 combines with J gene TRBJ2-7, with D maybe TRBD1 (5 bases). Germline V gives CDR1 MNHEY, CDR2 SMNVEV (reference sequence). This CDR3 is 12 amino acids long. The ends were cut back, 6 bases at V and 3 bases at J, with 9 bases in the middle. The CDR3 loop is CASRDNLYEQYF. In DNA form, the CDR3 reads TGTGCCAGCAGGGACAATCTCTACGAGCAGTACTTC.

The CDR3 nucleotides read TGTGCCACCCGGGTTTCGGCGACTGAAGCTTTCTTT. Its protein product is CATRVSATEAFF. The V call is TRBV10-3, the J call TRBJ1-1; no clear D gene. CDR3 size: 12 residues. The germline V gene has CDR1 ENHRY and CDR2 SYGVKD. The germline V and J ends were trimmed by 10 bases and 5 bases, with 14 bases remaining between them.

The chain recombines TRBV15 with TRBJ1-1; no clear D gene. V lost 5 bases and J lost 3, with 10 bases in between. The CDR3 is made up of 13 amino acids. Germline CDR1 is LNHNV and CDR2 is YYDKDF (reference sequence). CDR3: CATSGGRYTEAFF. CDR3 in DNA: TGTGCCACCAGCGGTGGACGTTACACTGAAGCTTTCTTT.

The J gene is TRBJ1-1, the V gene TRBV9; D gene unclear. This CDR3 is 14 amino acids long. The V gene lost 0 bases and the J gene lost 5 bases, with 11 bases spanning the gap. Germline V gene sequence: CDR1 SGDLS, CDR2 YYNGEE. CDR3 region: CASSVGGRQTEAFF. Here the CDR3 DNA reads TGTGCCAGCAGCGTAGGCGGTCGGCAGACTGAAGCTTTCTTT.

V usage is TRBV7-3 and J usage is TRBJ2-7; D is undetermined. From germline, CDR1 is SGHTA and CDR2 FQGTGA. The CDR3 totals 14 residues. V dropped 5 bases and J dropped 1 base, with 12 bases sitting between them. In DNA form, the CDR3 reads TGTGCCAGCAGCCCACTCGGGCAGTCCTACGAGCAGTACTTC. Encoded protein: CASSPLGQSYEQYF.

This clonotype was recorded only once. V gene TRBV29-1 combines with J gene TRBJ2-1; TRBD2 matches at 9 bases. From germline, CDR1 is SQVTM and CDR2 ANQGSEA. Trimming removed 7 bases from V and 7 bases from J; junction bases left unmatched: 11. The CDR3 runs 14 residues. The CDR3 region has the DNA TGCAGCGCCCGAGCGGGGGGAACAGGGAATGAGCAGTTCTTC. It encodes CSARAGGTGNEQFF.

The rearrangement links TRBV7-2 to TRBJ1-6; TRBD1 matches 11 bases. This CDR3 spans 17 amino acids. Germline CDR1 is SGHTA and CDR2 is FQGNSA. Trimming cost V 2 bases and J 7 bases; bases outside gene matches: 7. Here the CDR3 reads CASSLFPGTGGNSPLHF. The DNA for the CDR3 is TGTGCCAGCAGCTTATTCCCCGGGACAGGGGGGAATTCACCCCTCCACTTT. Complete variable domain (other parts from reference TRBV7-2 and TRBJ1-6): GAGVSQSPSNKVTEKGKDVELRCDPISGHTALYWYRQSLGQGLEFLIYFQGNSAPDKSGLPSDRFSAERTGGSVSTLTIQRTQQEDSAVYLCASSLFPGTGGNSPLHFGNGTRLTVT.

Comment on this clonotype: A read error may account for a junction end that differs from germline. V and J are TRBV24-1 and TRBJ1-1; 8 bases agree with TRBD1. This CDR3 region has 14 residues. CDR1 and CDR2 (germline): KGHDR, SFDVKD. The CDR3 reads CATGDRTGTTEAFF. The DNA of the CDR3 is TGTGCCACCGGTGACCGGACAGGGACGACTGAAGCTTTCTTT.

This clonotype appeared once. The rearrangement joins TRBV12-3 or TRBV12-4 to TRBJ1-2; perhaps TRBD1 as D (6 bases). V was pared by 3 bases and J by 4 bases, with 9 bases between. This CDR3 spans 13 amino acids. CDR3 region: CASSLTGFYGYTF. The CDR3 region has the DNA TGTGCCAGCAGTTTGACAGGTTTCTATGGCTACACCTTC.

The chain carries TRBV9 and TRBJ2-4; D might be TRBD2 (6 bases). Germline values: CDR1 SGDLS, CDR2 YYNGEE. The CDR3 loop spans 14 amino acids. The V and J ends lost 3 bases and 0 bases respectively, with 7 bases between them. The CDR3 is CASSGGLAKNIQYF. For the CDR3, the DNA is TGTGCCAGCAGCGGGGGACTAGCCAAAAACATTCAGTACTTC.

The table lists this clonotype with a few counts. The CDR3 DNA follows: TGTGCCAGCAGTTTGGAGTACAATGAGCAGTTCTTC. It specifies CASSLEYNEQFF. The chain couples TRBV28 to TRBJ2-1; D gene ambiguous. V lost 3 bases, J lost 4 bases, and 4 bases lay in between. Looked up from germline, CDR1 is MDHEN and CDR2 is SYDVKM. This CDR3 region has 12 residues.

V gene TRBV10-3 combines with J gene TRBJ2-7, with no clear D. This CDR3 spans 14 amino acids. Germline CDR1 and CDR2: ENHRY and SYGVKD. V was clipped by 0 bases and J by 0 bases, with 6 bases between them. This CDR3 is CAISESATSYEQYF. The CDR3 coding sequence is TGTGCCATCAGTGAGTCGGCCACCTCCTACGAGCAGTACTTC.

Only one count was recorded for this clonotype. The chain links TRBV7-2 to TRBJ2-5; D possibly corresponds to TRBD2 (6 bases). Germline V CDR1 and CDR2: SGHTA, FQGNSA. Trimming took 4 bases from V and 0 from J, leaving 9 bases between them. The CDR3 length is 14 residues. The CDR3 spells CASSSGLDQETQYF. The CDR3 bases are TGTGCCAGCAGCTCGGGACTCGACCAAGAGACCCAGTACTTC.

The chain carries TRBV4-1 and TRBJ1-2; a weak D match, TRBD1 (5 bases). This CDR3 comprises 17 residues. The V gene's germline CDR1 is MGHRA and CDR2 YSYEKL. V was pared by 0 bases and J by 4 bases, with 18 bases between. The CDR3 protein is CASSQDQNSGVSYGYTF. Written as DNA, the CDR3 is TGCGCCAGCAGCCAAGATCAAAACTCGGGGGTTTCCTATGGCTACACCTTC.

The genes are TRBV7-2 and TRBJ2-1; D uncertain. V was pared by 0 bases and J by 4 bases, with 4 bases between. Germline V gene data show CDR1 as SGHTA and CDR2 as FQGNSA. This CDR3 has 13 residues. The CDR3 region has the DNA TGTGCCAGCAGCTTAGCGGAATACAATGAGCAGTTCTTC. Translating gives CASSLAEYNEQFF.

J is TRBJ2-5 and V is TRBV13; TRBD1 might be the D (6 bases). Trimming shortened V by 1 base and J by 4 bases, and 13 bases separated the two germline ends. The V gene's germline CDR1 is PRHDT and CDR2 FYEKMQ (reference sequence). CDR3 length: 15 amino acids. The CDR3 nucleotides are TGTGCCAGCAGCTTAGTGGGGGCGAGGCCAGAGACCCAGTACTTC. It codes for CASSLVGARPETQYF. Supplemented by reference TRBV13 and TRBJ2-5, the full variable domain reads AAGVIQSPRHLIKEKRETATLKCYPIPRHDTVYWYQQGPGQDPQFLISFYEKMQSDKGSIPDRFSAQQFSDYHSELNMSSLELGDSALYFCASSLVGARPETQYFGPGTRLLVL.

V and J are TRBV9 and TRBJ1-2; possibly TRBD1 for D (6 bases). Germline lookup yields CDR1 SGDLS and CDR2 YYNGEE. The CDR3 is 14 residues long. Trimming left V 0 bases short and J 8 bases short, with 14 bases between. CDR3 sequence: CASSVGSRGRGYTF. The CDR3 DNA sequence: TGTGCCAGCAGCGTAGGGAGCAGGGGTCGGGGCTACACCTTC. The variable domain in full, completed from reference TRBV9 and TRBJ1-2, reads DSGVTQTPKHLITATGQRVTLRCSPRSGDLSVYWYQQSLDQGLQFLIQYYNGEERAKGNILERFSAQQFPDLHSELNLSSLELGDSALYFCASSVGSRGRGYTFGSGTRLTVV.

This chain uses TRBV5-1 with TRBJ2-1, with 7 bases identical to TRBD2. The ends lost 0 bases at V and 1 base at J; junction bases unmatched: 7. Germline V gene lookup returns CDR1 SGHRS and CDR2 YFSETQ. The CDR3 consists of 17 residues. Here the CDR3 reads CASSLGGWGGSYNEQFF. As DNA, the CDR3 is TGCGCCAGCAGCTTGGGCGGCTGGGGGGGATCCTACAATGAGCAGTTCTTC. Full variable domain (outside the CDR3, taken from reference TRBV5-1 and TRBJ2-1): KAGVTQTPRYLIKTRGQQVTLSCSPISGHRSVSWYQQTPGQGLQFLFEYFSETQRNKGNFPGRFSGRQFSNSRSEMNVSTLELGDSALYLCASSLGGWGGSYNEQFFGPGTRLTVL.